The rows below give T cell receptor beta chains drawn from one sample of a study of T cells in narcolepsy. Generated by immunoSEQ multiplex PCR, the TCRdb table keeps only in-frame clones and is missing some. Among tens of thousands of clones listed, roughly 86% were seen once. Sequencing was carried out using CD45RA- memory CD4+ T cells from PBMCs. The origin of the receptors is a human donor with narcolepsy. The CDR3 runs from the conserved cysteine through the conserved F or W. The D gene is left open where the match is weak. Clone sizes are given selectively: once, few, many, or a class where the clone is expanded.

cdr3_nt: TGTGCCGGCCGGGGCGAGGGACTCTCTGGAAACACCATATATTTT
cdr3_aa: CAGRGEGLSGNTIYF
d_call: .
j_call: TRBJ1-3
clone_size: few
v_call: TRBV6-1

cdr3_nt: TGCGCCAGCAGCCAAGATAGACTGAGCAATCAGCCCCAGCATTTT
cdr3_aa: CASSQDRLSNQPQHF
d_call: .
j_call: TRBJ1-5
clone_size: .
v_call: TRBV4-3

cdr3_nt: TGTGCCATCACGGCTAGCGGCACAGATACGCAGTATTTT
cdr3_aa: CAITASGTDTQYF
d_call: .
j_call: TRBJ2-3
clone_size: .
v_call: TRBV10-3

cdr3_nt: TGTGCCAGCAGTCAAAAGACAGGGGGCGTCGGCGGCTACACCTTC
cdr3_aa: CASSQKTGGVGGYTF
d_call: TRBD1
j_call: TRBJ1-2
clone_size: .
v_call: TRBV27

cdr3_nt: TGTGCCAGCAGCTTGGCCGCGGGCCTAGCGGGTGAGCAGTTCTTC
cdr3_aa: CASSLAAGLAGEQFF
d_call: TRBD2
j_call: TRBJ2-1
clone_size: .
v_call: TRBV5-4

cdr3_nt: TGTGCCAGCAGCTTGGACCACCAAACCGGGGCCTACGAGCAGTACTTC
cdr3_aa: CASSLDHQTGAYEQYF
d_call: .
j_call: TRBJ2-7
clone_size: .
v_call: TRBV7-2

cdr3_nt: TGTGCCAGCAGCCTCTTTGACAACACTGAAGCTTTCTTT
cdr3_aa: CASSLFDNTEAFF
d_call: .
j_call: TRBJ1-1
clone_size: .
v_call: TRBV11-2

cdr3_nt: TGTGCCAGCAGTTTCAGGGGTTACGAAAAACTGTTTTTT
cdr3_aa: CASSFRGYEKLFF
d_call: .
j_call: TRBJ1-4
clone_size: .
v_call: TRBV6-6

cdr3_nt: TGTGCCAGCCGGGGACTAGCGGGATTGGGGGAGCTGTTTTTT
cdr3_aa: CASRGLAGLGELFF
d_call: TRBD2
j_call: TRBJ2-2
clone_size: once
v_call: TRBV6-1

cdr3_nt: TGTGCCAGCAGCGAACACGGTCAGCTAGAGACCCAGTACTTC
cdr3_aa: CASSEHGQLETQYF
d_call: .
j_call: TRBJ2-5
clone_size: once
v_call: TRBV7-2

cdr3_nt: TGTGCCAGCAGCAAATCTGGCGGCTCAAACACCGGGGAGCTGTTTTTT
cdr3_aa: CASSKSGGSNTGELFF
d_call: .
j_call: TRBJ2-2
clone_size: .
v_call: TRBV21-1

cdr3_nt: TGTGCCAGCTCGCGACTAGCGGGAGGGCCTCCCGGGGAGCTGTTTTTT
cdr3_aa: CASSRLAGGPPGELFF
d_call: TRBD2
j_call: TRBJ2-2
clone_size: .
v_call: TRBV18

cdr3_nt: TGTGCCAGCAGCTTTTCTAGCGGGAGGGCCGCGGGTTACAATGAGCAGTTCTTC
cdr3_aa: CASSFSSGRAAGYNEQFF
d_call: TRBD2
j_call: TRBJ2-1
clone_size: .
v_call: TRBV7-8

cdr3_nt: TGTGCCACCGCGGGGGAGGCTTTTGGTGGTGAAGCTTTCTTT
cdr3_aa: CATAGEAFGGEAFF
d_call: .
j_call: TRBJ1-1
clone_size: .
v_call: TRBV6-5

cdr3_nt: TGCAGCGTTGGGCTGGGGGAAGGCTCTGGAAACACCATATATTTT
cdr3_aa: CSVGLGEGSGNTIYF
d_call: .
j_call: TRBJ1-3
clone_size: .
v_call: TRBV29-1

cdr3_nt: TGTGCCAGTAGTAGGGGGAGGGCCCGCTCCTACAATGAGCAGTTCTTC
cdr3_aa: CASSRGRARSYNEQFF
d_call: TRBD2
j_call: TRBJ2-1
clone_size: .
v_call: TRBV19

cdr3_nt: TGTGCCAGCAGCTTAAACAGGCCTCAATCTGGAAACACCATATATTTT
cdr3_aa: CASSLNRPQSGNTIYF
d_call: .
j_call: TRBJ1-3
clone_size: once
v_call: TRBV7-8

cdr3_nt: TGTGCCAGCCGTGGCCCAGGGGGCACGGGTGAAAAACTGTTTTTT
cdr3_aa: CASRGPGGTGEKLFF
d_call: TRBD1
j_call: TRBJ1-4
clone_size: few
v_call: TRBV6-6

cdr3_nt: TGTGCCAGCTCACCTAAACTAGCGGGAGAAAACATTCAGTACTTC
cdr3_aa: CASSPKLAGENIQYF
d_call: TRBD2
j_call: TRBJ2-4
clone_size: .
v_call: TRBV18

cdr3_nt: TGCGCCAGCATGAAGGGACAGGGGCAAAATGAGCAGTTCTTC
cdr3_aa: CASMKGQGQNEQFF
d_call: TRBD1
j_call: TRBJ2-1
clone_size: once
v_call: TRBV5-1

cdr3_nt: TGTGCCAGCAGTCTACAAGAGACCCAGTACTTC
cdr3_aa: CASSLQETQYF
d_call: .
j_call: TRBJ2-5
clone_size: .
v_call: TRBV7-2

cdr3_nt: TGTGCCAGCAGCCTTAGGGCGGGGACTAGCGGCAATGAGCAGTTCTTC
cdr3_aa: CASSLRAGTSGNEQFF
d_call: TRBD2
j_call: TRBJ2-1
clone_size: .
v_call: TRBV27

cdr3_nt: TGTGCCAGCTCACCACCGAGTGACTGGTACGAGCAGTACTTC
cdr3_aa: CASSPPSDWYEQYF
d_call: .
j_call: TRBJ2-7
clone_size: .
v_call: TRBV18

cdr3_nt: TGTGCCAGCAGCTTAGGTGGGACTAGCGGCACAGATACGCAGTATTTT
cdr3_aa: CASSLGGTSGTDTQYF
d_call: TRBD2
j_call: TRBJ2-3
clone_size: .
v_call: TRBV11-3

cdr3_nt: TGTGCCAGCAGCCCAGAGGGGATTCTCAACTATGGCTACACCTTC
cdr3_aa: CASSPEGILNYGYTF
d_call: .
j_call: TRBJ1-2
clone_size: once
v_call: TRBV9

cdr3_nt: TGCGCCAGCAGCTTCAAGGGGAGCGGACGGAGATTCACAGATACGCAGTATTTT
cdr3_aa: CASSFKGSGRRFTDTQYF
d_call: .
j_call: TRBJ2-3
clone_size: once
v_call: TRBV5-1

cdr3_nt: TGTGCCAGCAGTGAAGGTGGGAGGGCCGTGTACTTC
cdr3_aa: CASSEGGRAVYF
d_call: TRBD2
j_call: TRBJ2-4
clone_size: .
v_call: TRBV25-1

cdr3_nt: TGTGCCATCAGTATCAAGGAAGATCAGCCCCAGCATTTT
cdr3_aa: CAISIKEDQPQHF
d_call: .
j_call: TRBJ1-5
clone_size: .
v_call: TRBV10-3

cdr3_nt: TGTGCCAGCAGCCCCCGACCGGGACGGAATGAGCAGCTCTTC
cdr3_aa: CASSPRPGRNEQLF
d_call: .
j_call: TRBJ2-1
clone_size: .
v_call: TRBV7-6

cdr3_nt: TGTGCCAGCAGCGTAGGGCGAACCGGGGAGCTGTTTTTT
cdr3_aa: CASSVGRTGELFF
d_call: .
j_call: TRBJ2-2
clone_size: .
v_call: TRBV9

cdr3_nt: TGTGCCAGCAGGCAACAACCGGGGGAAGGCTACACCTTC
cdr3_aa: CASRQQPGEGYTF
d_call: .
j_call: TRBJ1-2
clone_size: .
v_call: TRBV7-3

cdr3_nt: TGTGCCACCTCCCCACCGGGACTGAATGAAAAACTGTTTTTT
cdr3_aa: CATSPPGLNEKLFF
d_call: .
j_call: TRBJ1-4
clone_size: .
v_call: TRBV19

cdr3_nt: TGTGCCAGCAGCTTCCGATTAGCGGAGTACAATGAGCAGTTCTTC
cdr3_aa: CASSFRLAEYNEQFF
d_call: .
j_call: TRBJ2-1
clone_size: few
v_call: TRBV11-3

cdr3_nt: TGTGCCAGCAGTGGCGCAGGGTCTTCGACAGATACGCAGTATTTT
cdr3_aa: CASSGAGSSTDTQYF
d_call: .
j_call: TRBJ2-3
clone_size: .
v_call: TRBV6-4

cdr3_nt: TGTGCCAGCACCAAGGAGGGGGTAGGTTCACCCCTCCACTTT
cdr3_aa: CASTKEGVGSPLHF
d_call: .
j_call: TRBJ1-6
clone_size: .
v_call: TRBV2

cdr3_nt: TGTGCCAGCAGTTTACGAGGACAGGTTCTATACGAGCAGTACTTC
cdr3_aa: CASSLRGQVLYEQYF
d_call: TRBD1
j_call: TRBJ2-7
clone_size: .
v_call: TRBV27

cdr3_nt: TGTGCCAGCAGCTTCCGGACCACAGGAGAATTGTCTGGGCGTGAGGAAGCTTTCTTT
cdr3_aa: CASSFRTTGELSGREEAFF
d_call: .
j_call: TRBJ1-1
clone_size: .
v_call: TRBV11-2

cdr3_nt: TGTGCCAGCAGTTTTAAGCGGACAAACCAAGAGACCCAGTACTTC
cdr3_aa: CASSFKRTNQETQYF
d_call: .
j_call: TRBJ2-5
clone_size: .
v_call: TRBV28

cdr3_nt: TGCGCCAGCAGCTTGGGGTCGCAGGGCAATCAGCCCCAGCATTTT
cdr3_aa: CASSLGSQGNQPQHF
d_call: .
j_call: TRBJ1-5
clone_size: .
v_call: TRBV5-1

cdr3_nt: TGTGCCAGCAGCTTAGTATTGGGGGAGACCCAGTACTTC
cdr3_aa: CASSLVLGETQYF
d_call: .
j_call: TRBJ2-5
clone_size: .
v_call: TRBV11-2

cdr3_nt: TGTGCCATCAGTGCGACCGGGGCCTCCTACGAGCAGTACTTC
cdr3_aa: CAISATGASYEQYF
d_call: .
j_call: TRBJ2-7
clone_size: .
v_call: TRBV10-3

cdr3_nt: TGTGCCAGCAGGTCGTTTCGAGGCTCGACCCAGTACTTC
cdr3_aa: CASRSFRGSTQYF
d_call: .
j_call: TRBJ2-5
clone_size: .
v_call: TRBV11-2

cdr3_nt: TGTGCCAGCTCATCACGTAGCGGGTCGAGATACGAGCAGTACTTC
cdr3_aa: CASSSRSGSRYEQYF
d_call: TRBD2
j_call: TRBJ2-7
clone_size: .
v_call: TRBV18

cdr3_nt: TGTGCCAGCAGCTTGTCCCCGACAGGGGGCTCCTACGAGCAGTACTTC
cdr3_aa: CASSLSPTGGSYEQYF
d_call: TRBD1
j_call: TRBJ2-7
clone_size: few
v_call: TRBV5-5

cdr3_nt: TGTGCCAGCGCTAGGAACTACGAGCAGTACTTC
cdr3_aa: CASARNYEQYF
d_call: .
j_call: TRBJ2-7
clone_size: .
v_call: TRBV2